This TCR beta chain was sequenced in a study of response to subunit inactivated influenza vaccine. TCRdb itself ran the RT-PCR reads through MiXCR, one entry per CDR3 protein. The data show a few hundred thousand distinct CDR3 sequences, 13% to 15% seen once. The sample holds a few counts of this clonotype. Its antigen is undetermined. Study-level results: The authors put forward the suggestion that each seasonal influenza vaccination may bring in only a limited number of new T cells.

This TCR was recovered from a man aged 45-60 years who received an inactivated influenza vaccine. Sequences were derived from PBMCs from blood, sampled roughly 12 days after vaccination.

Written as DNA, the CDR3 is TGTGCCAGCAGTACCCGGGCGGGGGGCCCGGACACTGAAGCTTTCTTT. This translates into CASSTRAGGPDTEAFF. The J gene is TRBJ1-1, the V gene TRBV6-1, with D possibly being TRBD1 (6 bases). Germline assignment: CDR1 MNHNS and CDR2 SASEGT. The V end was cut by 5 bases, the J end by 3 bases, with 19 bases between. The CDR3 consists of 16 residues.